Sequencing of this TCR beta chain was carried out in a study of blood T cell repertoires in COVID-19. Study overall: Samples of COVID-19 (acute and convalescent) were obtained from the United States, Italy and Spain.

Enrollment of patients from Seattle took place during active infection, with longitudinal follow-up. Trimming stripped 3 bases from V and 7 bases from J, with 15 bases between. The CDR3 runs 15 residues. Germline V gives CDR1 SGHTA, CDR2 FQGTGA. Original processing notes: Amplification with reference gene primers provided the estimates of nucleated cell counts. Measured with immunoSEQ multiplex PCR; TCRdb has only the in-frame clones, and not every one. V, J and clone size are those of that table, while D and trimming were read from the DNA. The sample carries some 220,000 clones, around 90% recorded once.

The sample was peripheral blood. The sequence was collected from a man between 25 and 39 years old with COVID-19, enrolled during active disease. V is TRBV7-3 and J is TRBJ2-2, with a weak D call TRBD2 (7 bases). The CDR3 protein is CASSFPTGGGGELFF. Here the CDR3 DNA reads TGTGCCAGCAGCTTTCCGACGGGGGGCGGCGGGGAGCTGTTTTTT.